This T cell receptor (beta chain) comes out of a study of T cells in tuberculosis. The overall study: T cells were selected with CD1B tetramers loaded with glucose monomycolate.

Germline CDR1 MGHRA, CDR2 YSYEKL. This CDR3 spans 14 amino acids. The ends were cut back, 1 base at V and 2 bases at J, with 9 bases in the middle. Thawed, overnight-rested PBMC were stained with GMM-loaded CD1B tetramer, viability dye and anti-CD3, then sorted. The lipid loaded on the CD1B tetramers was C32 glucose monomycolate from Rhodococcus equi. CD14-expressing monocytes were removed from PBMC before cryopreservation and sorting. No alpha-beta pairing information exists for these sequences. The protocol was immunoSEQ multiplex PCR, while the TCRdb copy is restricted to in-frame clones and leaves out a portion. This table holds about 88,000 clones, roughly 91% found once. The sample holds one count of this clone.

The sequenced material came from CD1b-GMM tetramer-negative cells sorted from PBMCs. The rearrangement joins TRBV4-1 to TRBJ2-7; perhaps TRBD1 as D (5 bases). The sequence was collected from an adult woman with latent tuberculosis. CDR3 nucleotides: TGCGCCAGCAGCCAAGGTCACAGGCCCTACGAGCAGTACTTC. The encoded protein is CASSQGHRPYEQYF.